This TCR beta chain stems from a study of response to subunit inactivated influenza vaccine. TCRdb processed the RT-PCR reads anew with MiXCR; each CDR3 protein has one entry. Here the sample spans around 250,000 distinct CDR3 sequences, 10% to 15% being singletons. From germline, CDR1 is MNHNS and CDR2 SASEGT. CDR3 length: 13 amino acids. The ends were cut back, 2 bases at V and 9 bases at J, with 13 bases in the middle. General observations from the study: With each seasonal influenza vaccination, the authors suggested, few new T cells are recruited.

Details on this clonotype: Antigen: not known.

The receptor's source is a man aged 50 or older who received an inactivated influenza vaccine. The rearrangement joins TRBV6-1 to TRBJ1-2; D is ambiguous. The sample was non-naive T cells sorted from PBMCs, taken approximately 15 days before vaccination. CDR3 coding DNA: TGTGCCAGCAGTGAATCTATTGGGGAGAGCTACACCTTC. Translation: CASSESIGESYTF.